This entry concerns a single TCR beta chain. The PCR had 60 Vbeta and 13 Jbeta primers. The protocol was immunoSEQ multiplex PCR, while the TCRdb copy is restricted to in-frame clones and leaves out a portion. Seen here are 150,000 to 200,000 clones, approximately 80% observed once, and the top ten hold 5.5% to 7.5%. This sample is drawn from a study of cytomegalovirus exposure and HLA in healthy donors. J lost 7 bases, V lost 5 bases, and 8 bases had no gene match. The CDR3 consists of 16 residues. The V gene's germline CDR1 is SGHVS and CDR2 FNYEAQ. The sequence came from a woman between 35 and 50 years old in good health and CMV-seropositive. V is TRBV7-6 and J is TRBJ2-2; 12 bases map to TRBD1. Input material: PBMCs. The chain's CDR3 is CASSTRGTGGVGELFF. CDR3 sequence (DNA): TGTGCCAGCAGCACCCGAGGGACAGGGGGCGTCGGGGAGCTGTTTTTT.